In its sample, the clone carrying this T cell receptor beta chain was seen many times. The library targeted TCRbeta and was prepared with unique molecular identifiers. TCRdb re-analysed the PCR reads in MiXCR, keeping a single row per CDR3 protein. The table records approximately 640,000 distinct CDR3 sequences, approximately 16% of them present only once. Germline lookup yields CDR1 DFQATT and CDR2 SNEGSKA (reference sequence). Trimming stripped 0 bases from V and 5 bases from J, with 10 bases between. The CDR3 contains 14 residues. This specimen belongs to a study of T-cell reconstitution after alpha-beta-depleted transplantation in children.

The starting material was PBMCs from the stem cell graft donor, obtained from the stem cell graft. The V and J genes are TRBV20-1 and TRBJ2-2; D is perhaps TRBD1 (6 bases). The clonotype originates from a human donor who donated a stem cell graft to a child with acute myeloid leukemia. The DNA of the CDR3 is TGCAGTGCTAGAGATTACAGGGAAACCGGGGAGCTGTTTTTT. Encoded protein: CSARDYRETGELFF.